Listed here are 11 T cell receptor beta chains from one sample, sequenced in a study of cytomegalovirus exposure and HLA in healthy donors. PCR involved 60 Vbeta and 13 Jbeta primers. The table came from immunoSEQ multiplex PCR; TCRdb's copy has only in-frame clones and leaves some out. Of about 180,000 clones in the sample, 80% were seen once. Sequencing was performed on PBMCs. These TCRs come from a man aged 25 to 40 in good health and CMV-seronegative.

V gene TRBV7-8 combines with J gene TRBJ1-2; D unresolved. The germline V gene encodes CDR1 SGHVS and CDR2 FQNEAQ. The CDR3 is 13 residues long. Trimming took 1 base from V and 8 from J, leaving 11 bases between them. CDR3: CASSLVGEEGYTF. CDR3 bases: TGTGCCAGCAGCTTAGTTGGGGAGGAGGGCTACACCTTC.

The V call is TRBV25-1, the J call TRBJ2-7; 8 nucleotides line up with TRBD2. This CDR3 comprises 14 residues. The trim removed 6 bases at V and 3 bases at J, leaving 7 bases unmatched. Germline-derived CDR1 and CDR2 are MGHDK and SYGVNS. The chain's CDR3 is CASSPGLAGYEQYF. For the CDR3, the DNA is TGTGCCAGCAGCCCGGGGCTAGCGGGCTACGAGCAGTACTTC.

The chain employs TRBV28 and TRBJ2-5; the match to TRBD1 covers 7 bases. V was clipped by 6 bases and J by 6 bases; unmatched bases: 10. The CDR3 sequence is 14 residues long. CDR1 MDHEN and CDR2 SYDVKM come from the germline V gene. The CDR3 spells CASSLAQGLKTQYF. As DNA, the CDR3 is TGTGCCAGCAGCCTAGCACAGGGGTTGAAGACCCAGTACTTC.

This clone was found once. This sequence joins TRBV4-1 and TRBJ2-1, with 14 bases aligning to TRBD2. V trimming: 0 bases; J trimming: 12 bases; junction bases outside the gene matches: 7. In germline, CDR1 is MGHRA, CDR2 YSYEKL. CDR3 length: 16 amino acids. CDR3 in DNA: TGCGCCAGCAGCCAAGATCGACTAGCGGGGGGGCCTTGGCAGTTCTTC. Translated, it gives CASSQDRLAGGPWQFF.

The chain recombines TRBV7-8 with TRBJ2-7; weak D call: TRBD1 (6 bases). The CDR3 is 15 amino acids. CDR1 and CDR2 (germline): SGHVS, FQNEAQ. Trimming cost V 4 bases and J 1 base, with 14 bases left between them. The CDR3 sequence is CASSSYRVLSYEQYF. For the CDR3, the DNA is TGTGCCAGCAGCTCCTACAGGGTACTATCCTACGAGCAGTACTTC.

Concerning this clone: Germline and junction disagree at one end, which may indicate a read error. The chain joins TRBV7-9 to TRBJ2-1; TRBD1 agrees at 7 bases. The germline gives CDR1 SEHNR, CDR2 FQNEAQ (reference sequence). This CDR3 spans 17 amino acids. The CDR3 DNA is TGTGTCAGCAGCTTAGTCTCAGTCGGAAGGGGGCTACGGGAGCAGTTCTTC. Translation gives CVSSLVSVGRGLREQFF. The whole variable domain, remainder taken from reference TRBV7-9 and TRBJ2-1, is DTGVSQNPRHKITKRGQNVTFRCDPISEHNRLYWYRQTLGQGPEFLTYFQNEAQLEKSRLLSDRFSAERPKGSFSTLEIQRTEQGDSAMYLCVSSLVSVGRGLREQFFGPGTRLTVL.

The chain couples TRBV30 to TRBJ2-1, with 7 positions matching TRBD2. V gave up 2 bases and J gave up 5 bases; unmatched junction bases: 9. Germline CDR1 GTSNPN, CDR2 SVGIG (reference sequence). There are 15 residues in the CDR3. CDR3 DNA: TGTGCCTGGAGTCCCGGGCTAGCGGTACACAATGAGCAGTTCTTC. Translating it yields CAWSPGLAVHNEQFF.

The chain combines TRBV7-2 with TRBJ2-7, with 10 bases fitting TRBD2. The CDR3 extends over 14 amino acids. V shed 5 bases and J 1 base; nucleotides not matched to a gene: 2. Germline CDR1 and CDR2: SGHTA and FQGNSA. Here the CDR3 DNA reads TGTGCCAGCAGCCCTAGCGGGGGTTCCTACGAGCAGTACTTC. Translated: CASSPSGGSYEQYF. The whole variable domain, remainder taken from reference TRBV7-2 and TRBJ2-7, is GAGVSQSPSNKVTEKGKDVELRCDPISGHTALYWYRQSLGQGLEFLIYFQGNSAPDKSGLPSDRFSAERTGGSVSTLTIQRTQQEDSAVYLCASSPSGGSYEQYFGPGTRLTVT.

The rearrangement links TRBV2 to TRBJ2-7, with D uncertain. V was shortened by 8 bases and J by 0 bases, with 8 bases between the two germline ends. The CDR3 extends over 12 amino acids. The V gene's germline CDR1 is SNHLY and CDR2 FYNNEI. Written as DNA, the CDR3 is TGTGCCAGCGAAACCTACTCCTACGAGCAGTACTTC. This gives the protein CASETYSYEQYF.

This clone has a handful of counts. The V call is TRBV11-2, the J call TRBJ2-7; weak D call: TRBD2 (5 bases). CDR3 length: 15 amino acids. CDR1 and CDR2 from the germline V gene are SGHAT and FQNNGV. V was pared by 7 bases and J by 5 bases, with 21 bases between. CDR3: CASIDLPRSRDEQYF. CDR3 DNA sequence: TGTGCCAGCATCGACCTCCCCCGTTCGAGGGACGAGCAGTACTTC.

The chain recombines TRBV28 with TRBJ2-7; D is uncertain. Looked up from germline, CDR1 is MDHEN and CDR2 is SYDVKM. Trimming took 11 bases from V and 3 from J, leaving 5 bases between them. The CDR3 length is 9 residues. CDR3 nucleotide sequence: TGTGCCGAGTACTACGAGCAGTACTTC. It yields the protein CAEYYEQYF.